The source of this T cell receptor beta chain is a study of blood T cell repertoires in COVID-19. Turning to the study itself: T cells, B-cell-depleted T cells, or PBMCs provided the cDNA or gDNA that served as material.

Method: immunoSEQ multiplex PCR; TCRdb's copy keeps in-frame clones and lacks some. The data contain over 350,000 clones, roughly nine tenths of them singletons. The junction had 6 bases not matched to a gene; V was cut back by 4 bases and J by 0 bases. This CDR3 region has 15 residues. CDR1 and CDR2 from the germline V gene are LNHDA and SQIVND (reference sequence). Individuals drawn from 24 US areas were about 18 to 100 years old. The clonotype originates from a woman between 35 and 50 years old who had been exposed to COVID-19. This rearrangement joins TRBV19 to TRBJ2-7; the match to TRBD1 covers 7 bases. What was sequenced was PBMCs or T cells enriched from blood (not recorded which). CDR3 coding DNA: TGTGCCAGTAGTACCCGGGACAGAGGCTCCTACGAGCAGTACTTC. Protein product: CASSTRDRGSYEQYF.